The 6 T cell receptor beta chains reported below all come from one sample, sequenced in a study of blood T cell repertoires in COVID-19. The table came from immunoSEQ multiplex PCR; TCRdb's copy has only in-frame clones and leaves some out. The table includes roughly 50,000 clones, about 82% detected once. Sequenced material: peripheral blood. Receptors originate from a woman aged 55-70 years with acute or convalescent COVID-19.

V and J are TRBV7-9 and TRBJ2-1, with 10 bases identical to TRBD1. This CDR3 contains 15 residues. The V segment lost 5 bases and the J segment 6 bases; nucleotides outside the gene matches: 7. Germline V gene data show CDR1 as SEHNR and CDR2 as FQNEAQ (reference sequence). DNA for the CDR3: TGTGCCAGCAGCCCCTACGGGACAGGGGCCAATGAGCAGTTCTTC. Encoded protein: CASSPYGTGANEQFF.

The rearrangement joins TRBV7-2 to TRBJ2-5, with D unresolved. This CDR3 has 15 amino acids. Germline V lookup: CDR1 SGHTA, CDR2 FQGNSA. Trimming removed 0 bases at V and 1 base at J, with 9 bases between. CDR3 nucleotides: TGTGCCAGCAGCTTAGCGGCGGCTTTCCAAGAGACCCAGTACTTC. Translated, it gives CASSLAAAFQETQYF. Full variable domain (missing parts from reference TRBV7-2 and TRBJ2-5): GAGVSQSPSNKVTEKGKDVELRCDPISGHTALYWYRQSLGQGLEFLIYFQGNSAPDKSGLPSDRFSAERTGGSVSTLTIQRTQQEDSAVYLCASSLAAAFQETQYFGPGTRLLVL.

The gene calls are TRBV4-2 and TRBJ2-7; 11 bases map to TRBD2. Germline V lookup: CDR1 LGHNA, CDR2 YNFKEQ. V shed 1 base and J 2 bases; nucleotides not matched to a gene: 4. This CDR3 is 16 amino acids long. The CDR3 sequence is CASSQARLAGTYEQYF. The CDR3 region has the DNA TGTGCCAGCAGCCAAGCCAGACTAGCGGGGACCTACGAGCAGTACTTC.

The gene calls are TRBV6-1 and TRBJ1-6; perhaps TRBD1 as D (6 bases). The germline gives CDR1 MNHNS, CDR2 SASEGT. The CDR3 covers 15 residues. V dropped 2 bases and J dropped 7 bases, with 12 bases sitting between them. CDR3 sequence: CASSELDSANSPLHF. The DNA of the CDR3 is TGTGCCAGCAGTGAATTGGACAGCGCGAATTCACCCCTCCACTTT.

The chain is built from TRBV4-2 and TRBJ2-2, with D tentatively TRBD2 (5 bases). V was clipped by 0 bases and J by 5 bases, with 10 bases between them. The CDR3 is made up of 15 amino acids. Germline-derived CDR1 and CDR2 are LGHNA and YNFKEQ. The CDR3 is CASSQDGDLTGELFF. In DNA, the CDR3 is TGTGCCAGCAGCCAAGACGGGGATCTGACCGGGGAGCTGTTTTTT.

The J gene is TRBJ2-1, the V gene TRBV5-1; no definite D call. The V and J ends lost 0 bases and 1 base respectively, with 5 bases between them. There are 14 residues in the CDR3. Germline V gives CDR1 SGHRS, CDR2 YFSETQ. The CDR3 DNA is TGCGCCAGCAGCTTGGAATCTTCCTACAATGAGCAGTTCTTC. It translates to CASSLESSYNEQFF. Full variable domain (missing parts from reference TRBV5-1 and TRBJ2-1): KAGVTQTPRYLIKTRGQQVTLSCSPISGHRSVSWYQQTPGQGLQFLFEYFSETQRNKGNFPGRFSGRQFSNSRSEMNVSTLELGDSALYLCASSLESSYNEQFFGPGTRLTVL.